The clone carrying this TCR beta chain was recorded a few times. The antigen remains undetermined. Sequenced with the Oncomine TCR Beta short-read assay was DNA taken from cultured CD4+ T cells. Each CDR3 protein is one row after TCRdb ran MiXCR on the PCR reads. The repertoire has some 14,000 distinct CDR3 sequences, 45% to 65% of them found once; the top ten carry roughly 12%. The data originate from a study of vaccination and CD4 T cells after COVID-19. Study at large: Six men and four women formed the convalescents, two being Hispanic.

Treatment reported: roughly 10-day PBMC culture with coronavirus spike peptide pools or control peptides (ViraFEST assay). Germline V CDR1 and CDR2: KGHDR, SFDVKD. The ends were cut back, 4 bases at V and 3 bases at J, with 14 bases in the middle. The CDR3 extends over 15 amino acids. This sequence was found in a human donor who had recovered from COVID-19. The sequenced sample consisted of CD4+ T cells from blood, cultured in vitro. The chain carries TRBV24-1 and TRBJ2-5; weak D call: TRBD1 (6 bases). CDR3 nucleotide sequence: TGTGCCACCAGTGAGGCACAGGGATGGGAAGAGACCCAGTACTTC. It is translated as CATSEAQGWEETQYF.